The present entry profiles one TCR beta chain with its context. Antigen unknown. Sequencing was performed with immunoSEQ multiplex PCR; in TCRdb, only in-frame clones are kept and a portion is missing. The sample lists under 95,000 clones; roughly 84% were seen once. The sample comes from a study of PD-L1 blockade in urothelial cancer. Germline assignment: CDR1 LNHDA and CDR2 SQIVND (reference sequence). This CDR3 comprises 15 residues. After removal of 7 bases from V and 6 bases from J, the junction contained 13 bases not matched to a gene. Time point indicated: pretreatment peripheral blood. Patients suffered from locally advanced or metastatic urothelial carcinoma. General study findings and limits: Lower pretreatment blood TCR clonality, under the median, predicted better survival, researchers reported.

The sequence came from a woman between 70 and 85 years old with urothelial cancer. Sample: PBMCs, taken around atezolizumab (anti-PD-L1) treatment. The J gene is TRBJ2-7, the V gene TRBV19, with 9 bases aligning to TRBD1. The CDR3 is CASNPSPQGASEQYF. For the CDR3, the DNA is TGTGCCAGTAACCCTAGCCCACAGGGGGCGAGCGAGCAGTACTTC.